The 11 T cell receptor beta chains below were found in one sample sequenced in a study of blood T cell repertoires in COVID-19. Sequenced by immunoSEQ multiplex PCR; TCRdb stores in-frame clones only, minus some. The table records a few hundred thousand clones, over 75% of them present only once. Sequencing was performed on peripheral blood. The receptor source for this set is a woman aged 45-60 years who had recovered from COVID-19.

The chain joins TRBV9 to TRBJ2-1; 11 bases line up with TRBD1. The CDR3 sequence is 15 residues long. From germline, CDR1 is SGDLS and CDR2 YYNGEE. Trimming cost V 2 bases and J 8 bases; bases outside gene matches: 6. The CDR3 region has the DNA TGTGCCAGCAGCGTCGGACAGGGGGCGGGCCATGAGCAGTTCTTC. Translated: CASSVGQGAGHEQFF.

The chain employs TRBV6-5 and TRBJ1-1, with D possibly matching TRBD1 (5 bases). V lost 8 bases and J 4 bases, leaving 11 bases between the germline ends. Germline-derived CDR1 and CDR2 are MNHEY and SVGAGI. CDR3 length: 12 residues. CDR3 nucleotide sequence: TGTGCCAGCTATGCGGGGGTCACTGAAGCTTTCTTT. Amino acid sequence: CASYAGVTEAFF.

The V call is TRBV7-9, the J call TRBJ2-7; D is ambiguous. V lost 4 bases and J 2 bases, leaving 12 bases between the germline ends. The length of the CDR3 is 14 residues. From germline, CDR1 is SEHNR and CDR2 FQNEAQ (reference sequence). The CDR3 DNA is TGTGCCAGCAGCTCCAGAGCGTTAGCCTACGAGCAGTACTTC. It is translated as CASSSRALAYEQYF.

The chain joins TRBV11-2 to TRBJ1-6, with D tentatively TRBD1 (6 bases). Germline CDR1 reads SGHAT; CDR2 reads FQNNGV. V shed 1 base and J shed 6 bases, with 16 bases lying between them. CDR3 length equals 17 residues. The CDR3 reads CASSLVGRGHINSPLHF. CDR3 nucleotides: TGTGCCAGCAGCTTAGTCGGCAGGGGTCATATTAATTCACCCCTCCACTTT.

V usage is TRBV7-9 and J usage is TRBJ2-1; 7 nucleotides match TRBD1. In germline, CDR1 is SEHNR, CDR2 FQNEAQ (reference sequence). This CDR3 comprises 13 residues. V lost 6 bases and J lost 9; bases outside the gene matches: 8. The CDR3 sequence is CASRPRQGFEQFF. The CDR3 bases are TGTGCCAGCAGACCAAGACAGGGTTTTGAGCAGTTCTTC.

This clone was recorded once. V and J are TRBV28 and TRBJ2-7; D is ambiguous. The germline V and J ends were trimmed by 1 base and 0 bases, with 10 bases remaining between them. The CDR3 is 15 residues long. CDR1 MDHEN and CDR2 SYDVKM come from the germline V gene. CDR3 sequence reads: CASSLFRSSSYEQYF. The CDR3 region has the DNA TGTGCCAGCAGTTTATTTAGGTCTAGCTCCTACGAGCAGTACTTC.

This clone was detected a few times. CDR3 in DNA: TGTGCCAGCAGCATTAGGGGATCCTACGAGCAGTACTTC. This codes for CASSIRGSYEQYF. This chain uses TRBV7-8 with TRBJ2-7, with D tentatively TRBD1 (5 bases). Germline loops: CDR1 SGHVS, CDR2 FQNEAQ. The V gene lost 5 bases and the J gene lost 1 base, with 9 bases spanning the gap. The CDR3 extends over 13 amino acids.

The chain couples TRBV15 to TRBJ1-1, with D possibly matching TRBD1 (5 bases). V shed 0 bases and J shed 4 bases, with 9 bases lying between them. The length of the CDR3 is 14 residues. Germline values: CDR1 LNHNV, CDR2 YYDKDF (reference sequence). This chain's CDR3 is CATSRDPGITEAFF. CDR3 in DNA: TGTGCCACCAGCAGAGATCCAGGGATCACTGAAGCTTTCTTT.

The V gene is TRBV19, the J gene TRBJ1-1; D perhaps matches TRBD1 (5 bases). CDR3 length: 13 residues. Germline lookup yields CDR1 LNHDA and CDR2 SQIVND (reference sequence). V was cut by 4 bases and J by 5 bases, with 11 bases left in between. In nucleotides, the CDR3 is TGTGCCAGTAGTAATTTGGGGGGAACTGAAGCTTTCTTT. Translating it yields CASSNLGGTEAFF.

The genes are TRBV30 and TRBJ2-2, with 7 bases that match TRBD1. The germline V gene has CDR1 GTSNPN and CDR2 SVGIG (reference sequence). Trimming removed 5 bases from V and 5 bases from J; junction bases left unmatched: 14. This CDR3 comprises 16 residues. The CDR3, as DNA: TGTGCCTGGGGGGGCCGGACAGGATTTAAGACCGGGGAGCTGTTTTTT. Its protein is CAWGGRTGFKTGELFF.

This clone appeared a few times. The chain is built from TRBV3-1 (or the pseudogene TRBV3-2) and TRBJ2-1; 9 nucleotides match TRBD1. The CDR3 loop spans 14 amino acids. Germline V gene sequence: CDR1 LGHDT, CDR2 YNNKEL (reference sequence). The V segment lost 3 bases and the J segment 5 bases; nucleotides outside the gene matches: 2. CDR3 protein: CASSHGQGHNEQFF. CDR3 bases: TGTGCCAGCAGCCATGGACAGGGGCACAATGAGCAGTTCTTC.